This is a list of T cell receptor beta chains from one sample in a study of shared clonotypes between healthy human individuals. Generated by immunoSEQ multiplex PCR, the TCRdb table keeps only in-frame clones and is missing some. Here the sample spans roughly 2 million clones, 95% being singletons. Sequencing was performed on naive CD4+ T cells sorted from blood. Source of these receptors: a man younger than 30 in good health. Each CDR3 is given with its conserved first and last residue. Each record gives: clone size, V gene, J gene, CDR3 length, D gene, CDR3 DNA, CDR3 protein. The D gene is left open where the match is weak. The size of a clone is reported for some rows only, either as once, few or many, or as a class for expanded clones.

-	TRBV18	TRBJ2-7	13	-	TGTGCCAGCTCACCACAGTCCAACTACGAGCAGTACTTC	CASSPQSNYEQYF
-	TRBV29-1	TRBJ1-1	11	-	TGCAGCGTTGCCAGAGGCACTGAAGCTTTCTTT	CSVARGTEAFF
-	TRBV30	TRBJ2-2	14	-	TGTGCCTGGAGTGGATCCCCGAACACCGGGGAGCTGTTTTTT	CAWSGSPNTGELFF
-	TRBV7-7	TRBJ1-5	13	-	TGTGCTAGCAGCTCGACAGTTAATCAGCCCCAGCATTTT	CASSSTVNQPQHF
once	TRBV4-2	TRBJ2-7	18	TRBD2	TGTGCCAGCAGCCAAGATCTGTCCCTTGGCGGGAGCACCTACGAGCAGTACTTC	CASSQDLSLGGSTYEQYF
-	TRBV7-9	TRBJ1-6	18	-	TGTGCCAGCAGCTTAGTGGAAAAACAAAGCTCCTATAATTCACCCCTCCACTTT	CASSLVEKQSSYNSPLHF
-	TRBV5-4	TRBJ2-5	17	TRBD2	TGTGCCAGTCGACCCGGCGGAGCGGGGGGGCGCCAAGAGACCCAGTACTTC	CASRPGGAGGRQETQYF
-	TRBV7-9	TRBJ2-7	15	-	TGTGCCAGCAGCGATTTTCGGGCAGGGCTCTACGAGCAGTACTTC	CASSDFRAGLYEQYF
-	TRBV19	TRBJ2-2	16	-	TGTGCCAGTAGAACCTTTGGGGAAGGGAACACCGGGGAGCTGTTTTTT	CASRTFGEGNTGELFF
-	TRBV5-1	TRBJ2-2	14	TRBD1	TGCGCCAGCAGCTTGGTTCAGGGGGCCGGGGAGCTGTTTTTT	CASSLVQGAGELFF
-	TRBV7-9	TRBJ1-2	13	-	TGTGCCAGCAGCCTGACAGCGCCCTATGGCTACACCTTC	CASSLTAPYGYTF
-	TRBV27	TRBJ1-1	13	-	TGTGCCAGCAAGCGGAACACGAACACTGAAGCTTTCTTT	CASKRNTNTEAFF
-	TRBV5-4	TRBJ2-5	15	-	TGTGCCAGCAGCTTTAGGGGGCTAGCGGGAGAGACCCAGTACTTC	CASSFRGLAGETQYF
-	TRBV28	TRBJ2-1	16	TRBD2	TGTGCCAGCAGTTTAACTAGCGGGGGCTCCTACAATGAGCAGTTCTTC	CASSLTSGGSYNEQFF
-	TRBV28	TRBJ2-2	13	-	TGTGCCAGCAGTTTAAACGGGTTGGGGGAGCTGTTTTTT	CASSLNGLGELFF
once	TRBV7-8	TRBJ2-1	16	TRBD2	TGTGCCAGCAGCTTAGCCTGGCGGGGGGGAGACAATGAGCAGTTCTTC	CASSLAWRGGDNEQFF
-	TRBV15	TRBJ1-4	15	-	TGTGCCACCAGCGGGAACAGACAGGCTAATGAAAAACTGTTTTTT	CATSGNRQANEKLFF
-	TRBV19	TRBJ2-3	17	TRBD2	TGTGCCAGTATGAGGACTAGCGGGCGTCTTAGCACAGATACGCAGTATTTT	CASMRTSGRLSTDTQYF
-	TRBV10-2	TRBJ1-4	13	TRBD1	TGCGCCAGCAGTGGGCAGGGGGCGGAAAAACTGTTTTTT	CASSGQGAEKLFF
-	TRBV6-5	TRBJ1-5	12	-	TGTGCCAGCTCCCGACCAAATCAGCCCCAGCATTTT	CASSRPNQPQHF
-	TRBV5-1	TRBJ1-4	14	-	TGCGCCAGCAGCTTGGAGGGTACCCAGGAAAAACTGTTTTTT	CASSLEGTQEKLFF
-	TRBV30	TRBJ2-6	18	-	TGTGCCTGGAGTGTGATTATGACGGCCGGAGCTGGGGCCAACGTCCTGACTTTC	CAWSVIMTAGAGANVLTF
-	TRBV2	TRBJ2-6	14	-	TGTGCCAGCGCTCGTACTTCTGGGGCCAACGTCCTGACTTTC	CASARTSGANVLTF
-	TRBV5-6	TRBJ1-2	11	-	TGTGCCAGCAGCTCCCTCTATGGCTACACCTTC	CASSSLYGYTF
-	TRBV10-3	TRBJ2-3	13	-	TGTGCCATCAGTGAGCTCACCACAGATACGCAGTATTTT	CAISELTTDTQYF